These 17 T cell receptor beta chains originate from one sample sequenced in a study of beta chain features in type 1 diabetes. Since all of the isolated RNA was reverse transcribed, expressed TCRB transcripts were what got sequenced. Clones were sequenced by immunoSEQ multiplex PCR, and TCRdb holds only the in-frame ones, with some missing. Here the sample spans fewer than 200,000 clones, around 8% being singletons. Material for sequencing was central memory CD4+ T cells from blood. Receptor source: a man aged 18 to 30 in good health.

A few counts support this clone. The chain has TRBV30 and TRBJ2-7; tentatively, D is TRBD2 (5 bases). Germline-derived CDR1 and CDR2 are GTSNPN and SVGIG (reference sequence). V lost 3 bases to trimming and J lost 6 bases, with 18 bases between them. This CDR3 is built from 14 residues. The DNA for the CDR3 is TGTGCCTGGAGGCCGGACTTTTTCGTGAGCGAGCAGTACTTC. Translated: CAWRPDFFVSEQYF.

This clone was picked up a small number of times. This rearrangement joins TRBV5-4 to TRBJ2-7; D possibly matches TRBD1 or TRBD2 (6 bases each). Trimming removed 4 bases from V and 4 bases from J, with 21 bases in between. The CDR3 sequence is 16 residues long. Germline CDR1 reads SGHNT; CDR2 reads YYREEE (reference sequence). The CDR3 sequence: CASSMGGSRGRYEQYF. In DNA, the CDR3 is TGTGCCAGCAGCATGGGGGGCTCGCGGGGCAGGTACGAGCAGTACTTC.

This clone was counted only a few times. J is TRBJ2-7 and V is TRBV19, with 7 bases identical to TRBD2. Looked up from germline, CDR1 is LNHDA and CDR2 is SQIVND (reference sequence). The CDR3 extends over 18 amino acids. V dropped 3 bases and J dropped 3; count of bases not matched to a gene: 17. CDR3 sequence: CASSISPHQAGKGYEQYF. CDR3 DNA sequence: TGTGCCAGTAGTATCTCCCCCCATCAAGCGGGAAAAGGCTACGAGCAGTACTTC.

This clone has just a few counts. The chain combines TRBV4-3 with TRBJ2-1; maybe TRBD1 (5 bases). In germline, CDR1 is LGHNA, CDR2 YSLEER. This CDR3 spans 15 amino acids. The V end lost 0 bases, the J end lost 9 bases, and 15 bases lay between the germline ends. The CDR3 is CASSQDKGAGGEQFF. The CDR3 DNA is TGCGCCAGCAGCCAAGATAAAGGGGCTGGCGGTGAGCAGTTCTTC.

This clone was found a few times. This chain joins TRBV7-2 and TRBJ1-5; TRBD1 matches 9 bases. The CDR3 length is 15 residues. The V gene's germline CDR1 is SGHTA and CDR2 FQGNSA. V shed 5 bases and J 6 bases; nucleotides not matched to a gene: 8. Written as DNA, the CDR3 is TGTGCCAGCAGCGACGGGACAGGGTTTGGTCAGCCCCAGCATTTT. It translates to CASSDGTGFGQPQHF.

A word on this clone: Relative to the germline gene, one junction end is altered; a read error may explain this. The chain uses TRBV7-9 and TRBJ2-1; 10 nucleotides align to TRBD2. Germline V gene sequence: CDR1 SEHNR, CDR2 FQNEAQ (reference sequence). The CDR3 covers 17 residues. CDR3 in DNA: TGCGCCAGCAGCCCAAATGCGGCTAGCGGGAGTGTAAATGAGCAGTTCTTC. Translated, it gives CASSPNAASGSVNEQFF.

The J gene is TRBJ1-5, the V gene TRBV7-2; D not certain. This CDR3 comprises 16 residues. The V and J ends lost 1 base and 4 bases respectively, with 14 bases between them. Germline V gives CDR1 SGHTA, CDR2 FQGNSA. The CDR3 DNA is TGTGCCAGCAGCTTAGGATCGGTAAACGATAATCAGCCCCAGCATTTT. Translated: CASSLGSVNDNQPQHF.

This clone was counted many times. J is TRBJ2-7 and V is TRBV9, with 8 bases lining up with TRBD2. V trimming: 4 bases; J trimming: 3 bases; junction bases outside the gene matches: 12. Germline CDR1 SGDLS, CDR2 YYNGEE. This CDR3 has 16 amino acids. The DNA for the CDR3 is TGTGCCAGCAGCCCCCGAGGAGTAGCGGGGAACTACGAGCAGTACTTC. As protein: CASSPRGVAGNYEQYF.

CDR3 region: CAWSPDRMNTEAFF. Here the CDR3 DNA reads TGTGCCTGGAGTCCTGACAGGATGAACACTGAAGCTTTCTTT. The V gene is TRBV30, the J gene TRBJ1-1, with a possible D match to TRBD1 (6 bases). Per germline, CDR1 GTSNPN and CDR2 SVGIG (reference sequence). Trimming left V 2 bases short and J 0 bases short, with 10 bases between. The CDR3 is 14 amino acids.

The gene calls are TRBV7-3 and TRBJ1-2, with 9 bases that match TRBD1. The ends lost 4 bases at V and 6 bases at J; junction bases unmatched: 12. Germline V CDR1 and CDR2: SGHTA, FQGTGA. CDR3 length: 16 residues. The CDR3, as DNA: TGTGCCAGCAGCTCACAGTGGACAGGGGACTCCGATGGCTACACCTTC. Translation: CASSSQWTGDSDGYTF.

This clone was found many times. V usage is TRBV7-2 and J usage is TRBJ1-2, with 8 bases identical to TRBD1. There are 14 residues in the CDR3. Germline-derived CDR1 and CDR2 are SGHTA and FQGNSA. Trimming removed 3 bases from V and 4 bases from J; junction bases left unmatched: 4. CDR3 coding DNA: TGTGCCAGCAGCTTCGGACAGGGCGGCTATGGCTACACCTTC. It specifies CASSFGQGGYGYTF.

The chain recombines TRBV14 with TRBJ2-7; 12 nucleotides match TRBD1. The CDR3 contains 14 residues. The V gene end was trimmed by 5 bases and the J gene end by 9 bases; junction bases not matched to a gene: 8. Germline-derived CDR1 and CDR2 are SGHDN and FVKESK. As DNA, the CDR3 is TGTGCCAGCAGCTACGGGACAGGGGGCCGTTTGCAGTACTTC. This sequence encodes CASSYGTGGRLQYF.

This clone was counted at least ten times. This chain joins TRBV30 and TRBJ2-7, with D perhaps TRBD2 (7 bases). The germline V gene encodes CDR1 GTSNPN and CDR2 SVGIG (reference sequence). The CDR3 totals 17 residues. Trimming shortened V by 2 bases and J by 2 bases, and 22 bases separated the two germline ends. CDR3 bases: TGTGCCTGGAGTCCCCCCGCGGGGGCGGCACTAACCTACGAGCAGTACTTC. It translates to CAWSPPAGAALTYEQYF.

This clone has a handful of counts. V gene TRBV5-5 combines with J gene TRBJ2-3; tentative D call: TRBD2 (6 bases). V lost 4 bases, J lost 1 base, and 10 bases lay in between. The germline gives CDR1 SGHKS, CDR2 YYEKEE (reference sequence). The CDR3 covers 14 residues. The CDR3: CASSGDSRTDTQYF. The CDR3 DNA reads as TGTGCCAGCAGCGGGGACTCACGCACAGATACGCAGTATTTT. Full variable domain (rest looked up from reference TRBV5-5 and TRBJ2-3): DAGVTQSPTHLIKTRGQQVTLRCSPISGHKSVSWYQQVLGQGPQFIFQYYEKEERGRGNFPDRFSARQFPNYSSELNVNALLLGDSALYLCASSGDSRTDTQYFGPGTRLTVL.

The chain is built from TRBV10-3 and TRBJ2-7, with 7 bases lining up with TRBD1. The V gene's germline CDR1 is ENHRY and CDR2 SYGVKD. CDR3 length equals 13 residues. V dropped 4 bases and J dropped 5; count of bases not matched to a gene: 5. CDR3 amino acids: CAISGRQGDEQYF. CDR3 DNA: TGTGCCATCAGTGGCCGACAGGGAGACGAGCAGTACTTC.

The CDR3 nucleotides are TGTGCCAGCAGCCTCGGGACTAGAAGTGAGCAGTTCTTC. Translation: CASSLGTRSEQFF. The V gene is TRBV7-2, the J gene TRBJ2-1; 8 nucleotides match TRBD2. From germline, CDR1 is SGHTA and CDR2 FQGNSA. The CDR3 consists of 13 residues. With 5 bases clipped from V and 9 bases from J, the junction kept 6 bases outside the gene matches.

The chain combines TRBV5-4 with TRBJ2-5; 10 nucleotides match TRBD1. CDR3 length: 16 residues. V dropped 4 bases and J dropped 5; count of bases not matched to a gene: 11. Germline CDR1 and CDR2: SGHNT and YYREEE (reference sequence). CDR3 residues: CASSNRDRGPVETQYF. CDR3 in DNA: TGTGCCAGCAGCAACCGGGACAGGGGACCTGTGGAGACCCAGTACTTC.